The 3 T cell receptor beta chains below all came from one sample that was sequenced in a study of T cells in Graves' hyperthyroidism and ophthalmopathy. Amplification of TCR beta CDR3 regions was performed using RNA transcripts as template. The primer set for the first-round RT-PCR of the TCR CDR3 was HTBI. TCRdb re-analysed the multiplex PCR reads in MiXCR, keeping a single row per CDR3 protein. The table lists approximately 590,000 distinct CDR3 sequences, around 14% of them singletons. Sequencing was performed on blood. The receptors here all came from a woman aged 25 to 39 with Graves' hyperthyroidism.

Only a few counts were recorded for this clonotype. The V gene is TRBV28, the J gene TRBJ2-7; 9 nucleotides line up with TRBD2. V was clipped by 5 bases and J by 3 bases; unmatched bases: 8. The CDR3 totals 15 residues. The germline V gene encodes CDR1 MDHEN and CDR2 SYDVKM. CDR3 sequence reads: CASSLGGREGYEQYF. CDR3 bases: TGTGCCAGCAGTCTTGGCGGGAGGGAGGGCTACGAGCAGTACTTC.

The chain links TRBV10-3 to TRBJ1-1; TRBD1 matches 9 bases. The CDR3 extends over 14 amino acids. From germline, CDR1 is ENHRY and CDR2 SYGVKD. With V trimmed by 6 bases and J by 5 bases, 7 bases remained unmatched. The CDR3 nucleotides are TGTGCCATCAGGGACAGGGGAGGGAAGACTGAAGCTTTCTTT. It translates to CAIRDRGGKTEAFF.

Comments on this clonotype: A much larger clone differs by one base, so this may be a read error. The chain combines TRBV3-1 with TRBJ2-1; either TRBD1 or TRBD2 may fit D (5 bases each). The J call is in doubt because the DNA end fits TRBJ2-7 better. The germline V gene has CDR1 LGHDT and CDR2 YNNKEL (reference sequence). This CDR3 contains 14 residues. The CDR3 nucleotides read TGTGCCAGCAGCCAAGTCATCCGGGGCAATGAGCAGTACTTC. Translation: CASSQVIRGNEQYF.